This T cell receptor beta chain was identified during a study of T cells after yellow fever vaccination. Overall study context: Fractions of limited cellularity were prepared by means of SMART-Seq v4 Ultra Low Input.

CDR1 SGHKS and CDR2 YYEKEE come from the germline V gene (reference sequence). The CDR3 is 15 amino acids. This clonotype was seen once. A much larger clonotype is one base distant, so this may be a read error. 5'RACE template switching produced TCR cDNA carrying a universal primer site and UMIs. Each CDR3 protein is one row after TCRdb ran MiXCR on the 5' RACE reads. The data hold roughly 50,000 distinct CDR3 sequences, with approximately 7% observed a single time. This sample comprised CD8+ T cells sorted from PBMCs, obtained more than 14 days after the first yellow fever vaccination. The receptor's source is a young man who received the YFV17D yellow fever vaccine. This chain connects TRBV5-5 to TRBJ1-1, with TRBD1 matching over 9 bases. The CDR3 region is CASSSSGTGWTGAFF. The CDR3 DNA sequence: TGTGCCAGCAGCTCCTCCGGGACAGGGTGGACTGGAGCTTTCTTT. Full variable domain (outside the CDR3, taken from reference TRBV5-5 and TRBJ1-1): DAGVTQSPTHLIKTRGQQVTLRCSPISGHKSVSWYQQVLGQGPQFIFQYYEKEERGRGNFPDRFSARQFPNYSSELNVNALLLGDSALYLCASSSSGTGWTGAFFGQGTRLTVV.